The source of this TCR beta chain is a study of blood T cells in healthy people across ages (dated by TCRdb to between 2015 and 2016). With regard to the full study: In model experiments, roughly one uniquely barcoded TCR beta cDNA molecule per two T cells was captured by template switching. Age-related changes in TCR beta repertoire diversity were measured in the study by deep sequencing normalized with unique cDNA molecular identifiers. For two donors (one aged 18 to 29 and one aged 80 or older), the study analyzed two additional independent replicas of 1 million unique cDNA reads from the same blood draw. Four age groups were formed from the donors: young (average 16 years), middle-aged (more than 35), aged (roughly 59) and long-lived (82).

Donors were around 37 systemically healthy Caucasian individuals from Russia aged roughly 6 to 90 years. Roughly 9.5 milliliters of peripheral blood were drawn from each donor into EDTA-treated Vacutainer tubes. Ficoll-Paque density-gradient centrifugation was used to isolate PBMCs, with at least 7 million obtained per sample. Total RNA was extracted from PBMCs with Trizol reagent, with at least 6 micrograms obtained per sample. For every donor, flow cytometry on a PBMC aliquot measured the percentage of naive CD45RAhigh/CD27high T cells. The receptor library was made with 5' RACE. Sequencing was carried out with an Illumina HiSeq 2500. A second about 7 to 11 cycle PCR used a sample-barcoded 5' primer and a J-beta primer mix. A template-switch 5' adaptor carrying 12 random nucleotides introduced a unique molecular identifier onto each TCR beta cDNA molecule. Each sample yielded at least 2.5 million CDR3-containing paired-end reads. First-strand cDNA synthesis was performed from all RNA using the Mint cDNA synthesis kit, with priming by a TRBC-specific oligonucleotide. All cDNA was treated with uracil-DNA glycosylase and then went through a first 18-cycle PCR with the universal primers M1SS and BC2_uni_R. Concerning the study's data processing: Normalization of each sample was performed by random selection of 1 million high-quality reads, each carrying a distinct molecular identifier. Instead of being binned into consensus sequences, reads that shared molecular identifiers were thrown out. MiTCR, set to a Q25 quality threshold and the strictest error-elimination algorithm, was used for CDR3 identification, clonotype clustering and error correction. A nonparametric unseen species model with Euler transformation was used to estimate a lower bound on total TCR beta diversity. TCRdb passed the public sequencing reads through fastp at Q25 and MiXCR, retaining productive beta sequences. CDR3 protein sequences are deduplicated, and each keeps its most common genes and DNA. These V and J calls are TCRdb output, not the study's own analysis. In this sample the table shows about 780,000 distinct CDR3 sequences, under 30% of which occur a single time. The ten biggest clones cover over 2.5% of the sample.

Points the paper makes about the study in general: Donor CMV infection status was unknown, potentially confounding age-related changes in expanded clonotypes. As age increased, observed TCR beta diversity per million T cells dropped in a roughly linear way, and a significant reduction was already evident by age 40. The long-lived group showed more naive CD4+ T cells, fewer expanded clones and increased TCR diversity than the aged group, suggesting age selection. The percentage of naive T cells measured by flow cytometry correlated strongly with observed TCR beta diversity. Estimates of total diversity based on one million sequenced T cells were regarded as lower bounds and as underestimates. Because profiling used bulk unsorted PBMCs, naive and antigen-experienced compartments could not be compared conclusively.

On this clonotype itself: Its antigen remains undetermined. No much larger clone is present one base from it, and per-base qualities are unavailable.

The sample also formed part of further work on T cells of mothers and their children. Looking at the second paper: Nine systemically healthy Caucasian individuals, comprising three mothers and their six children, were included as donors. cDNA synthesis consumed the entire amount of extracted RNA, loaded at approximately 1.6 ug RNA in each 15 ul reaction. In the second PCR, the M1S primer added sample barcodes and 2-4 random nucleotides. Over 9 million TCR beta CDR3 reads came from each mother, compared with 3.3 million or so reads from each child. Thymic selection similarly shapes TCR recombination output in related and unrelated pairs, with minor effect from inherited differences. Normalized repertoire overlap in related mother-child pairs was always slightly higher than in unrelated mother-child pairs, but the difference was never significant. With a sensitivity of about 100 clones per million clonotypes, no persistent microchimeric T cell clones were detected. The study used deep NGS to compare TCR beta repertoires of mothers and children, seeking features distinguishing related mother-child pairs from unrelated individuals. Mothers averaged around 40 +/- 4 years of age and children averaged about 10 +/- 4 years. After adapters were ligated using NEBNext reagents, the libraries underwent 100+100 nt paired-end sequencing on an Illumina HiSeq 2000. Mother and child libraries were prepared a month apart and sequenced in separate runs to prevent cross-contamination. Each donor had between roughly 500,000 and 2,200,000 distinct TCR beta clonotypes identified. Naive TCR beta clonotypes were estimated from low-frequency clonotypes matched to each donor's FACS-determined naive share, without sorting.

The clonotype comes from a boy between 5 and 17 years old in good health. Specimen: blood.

The CDR3 reads as follows: CASSRDGSNYNEQFF. In nucleotides, the sequence is TGCGCCAGCAGTCGGGACGGATCAAACTACAATGAGCAGTTCTTC. The V and J segments used are TRBV5-1 and TRBJ2-1; the D assignment is uncertain and may be TRBD1 or TRBD2, with 5 bases supporting each. Trimming at the junction amounts to 5 bases on V and 3 bases on J, and the germline ends lie 15 bases apart. Based on the germline V gene, the CDR1 and CDR2 sequences are SGHRS and YFSETQ. The CDR3 numbers 15 residues from cysteine through phenylalanine. Only the CDR3 part of the read is kept: 45 bases, read in frame from the first base.